The 15 T cell receptor beta chains reported below all come from one sample, sequenced in a study of blood T cell repertoires in COVID-19. Clones were read by immunoSEQ multiplex PCR, and TCRdb kept only the in-frame ones, dropping some. The table has roughly 300,000 clones, about 81% seen once. The specimen was peripheral blood. Every receptor here comes from a human donor with COVID-19, enrolled during active disease. The donor label of this sample is uncertain.

The J gene is TRBJ2-3, the V gene TRBV9; maybe TRBD1 (6 bases). This CDR3 spans 16 amino acids. From germline, CDR1 is SGDLS and CDR2 YYNGEE. Deletions cut 4 bases from V and 4 bases from J, with 19 bases between. CDR3 sequence: CASSTGPAGDPDTQYF. The CDR3 bases are TGTGCCAGCAGCACAGGACCCGCAGGGGACCCAGATACGCAGTATTTT.

V gene TRBV24-1 combines with J gene TRBJ1-5; D call uncertain. The CDR3 is 15 amino acids. Germline CDR1 is KGHDR and CDR2 is SFDVKD. The CDR3 region has the DNA TGTGATAACCGGGTGCGGGTCCTTAGCAATCAGCCCCAGCATTTT. It is translated as CDNRVRVLSNQPQHF.

The V call is TRBV9, the J call TRBJ2-1; 9 bases map to TRBD2. The CDR3 contains 16 residues. V shed 2 bases and J 7 bases; nucleotides not matched to a gene: 10. The germline V gene encodes CDR1 SGDLS and CDR2 YYNGEE. The CDR3 DNA is TGTGCCAGCAGCGTTGGGGCGGGAGGGCCGGTGAATGAGCAGTTCTTC. Its translation: CASSVGAGGPVNEQFF.

The genes are TRBV4-3 and TRBJ2-1; unclear D gene. Germline V lookup: CDR1 LGHNA, CDR2 YSLEER. Trimming removed 0 bases from V and 6 bases from J, with 9 bases in between. The CDR3 contains 14 residues. The CDR3 is CASSQDPRVNEQFF. DNA for the CDR3: TGCGCCAGCAGCCAAGACCCCCGGGTCAATGAGCAGTTCTTC.

In this sample, this clone turned up a few times. The rearrangement links TRBV4-1 to TRBJ2-7; 9 bases align to TRBD1. J was trimmed by 3 bases and V by 1 base; bases with no gene match: 7. Per the germline V gene, CDR1 is MGHRA and CDR2 is YSYEKL. The CDR3 sequence is 16 residues long. CDR3 DNA: TGCGCCAGCAGCCAAGTGCCACAGGGGGCACACTACGAGCAGTACTTC. It translates to CASSQVPQGAHYEQYF.

The genes are TRBV11-3 and TRBJ2-7, with TRBD1 identical over 7 bases. CDR3 length equals 17 residues. Trimming at V came to 0 bases and at J to 2 bases, leaving 10 bases not matched to a gene. Germline V lookup: CDR1 SGHNT, CDR2 YENEEA. The CDR3 region is CASSLEGVWDSTYEQYF. The CDR3 DNA reads TGTGCCAGCAGCTTAGAGGGTGTATGGGACAGCACCTACGAGCAGTACTTC.

CDR3 in DNA: TGTGCCGTTAGGGGGAACACTGAAGCTTTCTTT. Residues: CAVRGNTEAFF. The chain uses TRBV19 and TRBJ1-1; D perhaps matches TRBD1 (5 bases). V lost 11 bases to trimming and J lost 1 base, with 8 bases between them. The length of the CDR3 is 11 residues. Looked up from germline, CDR1 is LNHDA and CDR2 is SQIVND (reference sequence).

The rearrangement uses TRBV19 and TRBJ1-5; 12 bases line up with TRBD1. The germline V gene encodes CDR1 LNHDA and CDR2 SQIVND (reference sequence). Trimming at V came to 3 bases and at J to 5 bases, leaving 2 bases not matched to a gene. The CDR3 is 15 residues long. The CDR3 nucleotides are TGTGCCAGTAGTATGGGACAGGGGGCATATCAGCCCCAGCATTTT. Translating it yields CASSMGQGAYQPQHF.

This clone was seen more than once but under ten times. The J gene is TRBJ1-4, the V gene TRBV6-6; 7 nucleotides line up with TRBD1. This CDR3 is built from 15 residues. Germline CDR1 reads MNHNY; CDR2 reads SVGAGI (reference sequence). After removal of 6 bases from V and 2 bases from J, the junction contained 6 bases not matched to a gene. The CDR3 sequence: CASREKGATNEKLFF. CDR3 DNA sequence: TGTGCCAGCAGAGAAAAGGGGGCTACTAATGAAAAACTGTTTTTT.

This chain connects TRBV28 to TRBJ1-5; maybe TRBD1 (6 bases). V was shortened by 6 bases and J by 0 bases, with 15 bases between the two germline ends. CDR1 and CDR2 from the germline V gene are MDHEN and SYDVKM. This CDR3 is 16 amino acids long. The CDR3 DNA reads as TGTGCCAGCAGGGAACCGGGACACGCTAGCAATCAGCCCCAGCATTTT. The encoded protein is CASREPGHASNQPQHF.

This clone has a single count. The chain uses TRBV19 and TRBJ2-7; a possible D gene is TRBD1 (5 bases). V shed 4 bases and J shed 1 base, with 11 bases lying between them. Germline V gene sequence: CDR1 LNHDA, CDR2 SQIVND (reference sequence). The CDR3 length is 14 residues. The CDR3 DNA reads TGTGCCAGTAGTAAGCAGGGCAGTTCCTACGAGCAGTACTTC. This translates into CASSKQGSSYEQYF.

The rearrangement uses TRBV27 and TRBJ2-5; D is uncertain. From germline, CDR1 is MNHEY and CDR2 SMNVEV (reference sequence). Trimming cost V 5 bases and J 0 bases, with 7 bases left between them. The CDR3 is made up of 13 amino acids. The CDR3 loop reads CASSPSYQETQYF. The CDR3 coding sequence is TGTGCCAGCAGTCCTTCGTACCAAGAGACCCAGTACTTC.

This chain links TRBV7-6 with TRBJ2-2, with TRBD1 identical over 10 bases. The trim removed 6 bases at V and 3 bases at J, leaving 16 bases unmatched. This CDR3 is built from 19 residues. Germline V CDR1 and CDR2: SGHVS, FNYEAQ. Here the CDR3 reads CASSSGLLAGTGDTGELFF. The CDR3, as DNA: TGTGCCAGCAGTTCCGGTTTACTTGCCGGGACAGGGGACACCGGGGAGCTGTTTTTT.

The chain carries TRBV12-2 and TRBJ2-4; the DNA was not used to check the table's D call, TRBD2. TRBV12-2 represents a pseudogene. This CDR3 comprises 14 residues. CDR3 amino acids: CASRLELAKNIQYF. CDR3 nucleotide sequence: TGTGCAAGTCGCTTAGAACTAGCCAAAAACATTCAGTACTTC.

The chain joins TRBV4-1 to TRBJ2-1; 8 bases are a match to TRBD2. The CDR3 totals 16 residues. The germline V gene encodes CDR1 MGHRA and CDR2 YSYEKL. V was pared by 0 bases and J by 4 bases, with 5 bases of the junction left unmatched. The CDR3 DNA reads as TGCGCCAGCAGCCAAGATTGGTCTAGCGGGTACAATGAGCAGTTCTTC. Protein sequence: CASSQDWSSGYNEQFF.